This T cell receptor (beta chain) was observed in a study of tumor and adjacent non-tumor tissue in lung cancer. Study at large: Samples averaged around 4.2 million productive TCRbeta reads each.

The library came from three nested PCR rounds adapted from ARM-PCR protocols. Each CDR3 protein is one row after TCRdb ran MiXCR on the multiplex PCR reads. This sample yields approximately 120,000 distinct CDR3 sequences, of which roughly 80% are seen a single time; around a third belongs to the top ten. This CDR3 is 13 amino acids long. CDR1 is MNHNY and CDR2 is SVGAGI in the germline V gene (reference sequence). RNA was extracted from bulk tissue without any cell sorting. Chemotherapy-naive patients with new lung cancer underwent thoracic surgery in China, August–November 2014. The sample comprised lung tumor tissue. The gene calls are TRBV6-6 and TRBJ1-1; D remains ambiguous. The origin of this receptor is a woman aged 55-75 years with non-small cell lung cancer. CDR3 region: CTTRRVVDTEAFF. The DNA for the CDR3 is TGTACCACCAGGAGGGTGGTAGATACTGAAGCTTTCTTT.